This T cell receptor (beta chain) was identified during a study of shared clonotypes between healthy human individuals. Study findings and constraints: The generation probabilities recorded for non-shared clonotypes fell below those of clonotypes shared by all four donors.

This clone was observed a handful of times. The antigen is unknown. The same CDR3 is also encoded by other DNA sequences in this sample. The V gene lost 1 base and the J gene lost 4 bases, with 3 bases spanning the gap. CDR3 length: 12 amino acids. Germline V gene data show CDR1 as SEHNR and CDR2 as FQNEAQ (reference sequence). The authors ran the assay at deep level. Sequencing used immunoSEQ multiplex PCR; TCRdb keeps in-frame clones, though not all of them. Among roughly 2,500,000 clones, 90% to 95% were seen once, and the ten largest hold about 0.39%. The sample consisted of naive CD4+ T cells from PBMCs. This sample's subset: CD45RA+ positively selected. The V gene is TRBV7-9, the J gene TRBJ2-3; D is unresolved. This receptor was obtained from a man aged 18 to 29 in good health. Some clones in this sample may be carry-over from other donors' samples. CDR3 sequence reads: CASSLVSDTQYF. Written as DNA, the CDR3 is TGTGCCAGCAGCTTAGTTTCAGATACGCAGTATTTT.